A selection of T cell receptor beta chains follows, all from one sample in a study of T-cell reconstitution after alpha-beta-depleted transplantation in children. TCRdb ran MiXCR on the PCR reads and lists one entry per CDR3 protein. Here the sample spans about half a million distinct CDR3 sequences, approximately 13% being singletons. Specimen: PBMCs from the stem cell graft donor, collected from the stem cell graft. The origin of the receptors is a human donor who donated a stem cell graft to a child with combined immunodeficiency. CDR3s include the opening cysteine and the closing phenylalanine or tryptophan. The D gene is left open where the match is weak. Size is omitted from some rows. Given values are once, few, many or a class for expanded clones.

TRBD1	TRBJ1-1	NA	TRBV6-6	CATLGTAEAFF	TGTGCCACCCTAGGGACAGCTGAAGCTTTCTTT
TRBD1	TRBJ2-3	NA	TRBV24-1	CATSDLQGRDRGHPDTQYF	TGTGCCACCAGTGATTTGCAAGGTCGGGACAGGGGGCACCCGGATACGCAGTATTTT
TRBD2	TRBJ2-2	NA	TRBV18	CATQAGGPTGELFF	TGTGCCACCCAAGCGGGGGGGCCGACCGGGGAGCTGTTTTTT
NA	TRBJ2-1	many	TRBV5-1	CASSLSPGLINEQFF	TGCGCCAGCAGCTTGTCGCCGGGACTTATCAATGAGCAGTTCTTC
TRBD1	TRBJ2-7	NA	TRBV29-1	CSATGGTGGEQYF	TGCAGCGCTACCGGGGGGACAGGGGGCGAGCAGTACTTC
NA	TRBJ2-1	NA	TRBV4-3	CASSQEAASSDYNEQFF	TGCGCCAGCAGCCAAGAGGCTGCCTCTTCAGACTACAATGAGCAGTTCTTC
NA	TRBJ1-1	NA	TRBV30	CAWSKDIEAFF	TGTGCCTGGAGTAAAGACATTGAAGCTTTCTTT
NA	TRBJ2-2	NA	TRBV15	CATSRVVTAYTGELFF	TGTGCCACCAGCAGAGTTGTGACAGCCTACACCGGGGAGCTGTTTTTT
TRBD2	TRBJ2-1	few	TRBV24-1	CATEPRSGGDEQFF	TGTGCCACCGAACCACGTAGCGGGGGGGATGAGCAGTTCTTC
NA	TRBJ2-7	few	TRBV9	CASSVALQGYEQYF	TGTGCCAGCAGCGTAGCTCTGCAGGGCTACGAGCAGTACTTC
TRBD1	TRBJ1-2	few	TRBV7-3	CASSLSGTGDGYTF	TGTGCCAGCAGCTTAAGTGGGACAGGGGATGGCTACACCTTC
NA	TRBJ2-2	few	TRBV5-5	CASSLSRTENTGELFF	TGTGCCAGCAGCTTGTCCAGGACAGAGAACACCGGGGAGCTGTTTTTT
NA	TRBJ2-7	many	TRBV19	CASSTSPTGDYEQYF	TGTGCCAGTAGTACCTCTCCGACAGGAGACTACGAGCAGTACTTC
TRBD2	TRBJ2-5	many	TRBV12-3/TRBV12-4	CASRPRLAVGETQYF	TGTGCCAGCAGGCCCAGACTAGCGGTCGGAGAGACCCAGTACTTC
TRBD2	TRBJ2-7	many	TRBV5-1	CASSWGLAGGGYEQYF	TGCGCCAGCAGCTGGGGACTAGCGGGAGGAGGCTACGAGCAGTACTTC
TRBD1	TRBJ2-7	few	TRBV6-5	CASSYLGQDSYEQYF	TGTGCCAGCAGTTACTTGGGACAGGACTCCTACGAGCAGTACTTC
TRBD2	TRBJ2-2	NA	TRBV10-2	CASSEEPSSGENDTGELFF	TGCGCCAGCAGTGAGGAGCCGTCTAGCGGGGAGAACGACACCGGGGAGCTGTTTTTT
NA	TRBJ1-4	few	TRBV12-3/TRBV12-4	CASSRVSRGEKLFF	TGTGCCAGCAGCCGGGTCTCCCGGGGTGAAAAACTGTTTTTT
NA	TRBJ2-5	NA	TRBV7-2	CASSLTGGAGRETQYF	TGTGCCAGCAGCTTAACTGGTGGGGCTGGGCGGGAGACCCAGTACTTC
NA	TRBJ2-3	few	TRBV2	CASRITGSTDTQYF	TGTGCCAGCAGGATTACGGGGAGCACAGATACGCAGTATTTT
TRBD1	TRBJ1-2	many	TRBV12-3/TRBV12-4	CASRNSGGIGYTF	TGTGCCAGCAGGAATTCAGGGGGTATAGGCTACACCTTC
TRBD1	TRBJ1-6	NA	TRBV4-3	CASSQGTGLDSPLHF	TGCGCCAGCAGCCAGGGGACAGGCCTAGATTCACCCCTCCACTTT
NA	TRBJ2-7	NA	TRBV5-1	CASSAEAGGFYEQYF	TGCGCCAGCAGCGCTGAGGCCGGAGGGTTTTACGAGCAGTACTTC
TRBD1	TRBJ2-1	many	TRBV7-8	CASSLARGTGNNREQFF	TGTGCCAGCAGCTTAGCGAGGGGGACAGGGAACAACCGTGAGCAGTTCTTC
NA	TRBJ2-3	many	TRBV5-1	CASSPGAVTDTQYF	TGCGCCAGCTCCCCCGGGGCAGTCACAGATACGCAGTATTTT
NA	TRBJ2-1	many	TRBV7-8	CASSLERPNPQFF	TGTGCCAGCAGCTTGGAACGACCTAACCCACAGTTCTTC
NA	TRBJ1-1	few	TRBV24-1	CATSGAVNTEAFF	TGTGCCACCAGTGGGGCAGTGAACACTGAAGCTTTCTTT
NA	TRBJ1-3	NA	TRBV11-3	CASSLQTRWLSGNTIYF	TGTGCCAGCAGCTTACAGACCCGATGGTTGTCTGGAAACACCATATATTTT
TRBD2	TRBJ2-7	few	TRBV7-2	CASSITSGGYEQYF	TGTGCCAGCAGCATTACTAGCGGGGGGTACGAGCAGTACTTC
TRBD1	TRBJ2-5	few	TRBV6-2/TRBV6-3	CASSYGDRDMETQYF	TGTGCCAGCAGTTACGGGGACAGGGATATGGAGACCCAGTACTTC
TRBD1	TRBJ2-7	few	TRBV12-3/TRBV12-4	CASSLGRGRPYEQYF	TGTGCCAGCAGTTTAGGCAGGGGGCGACCCTACGAGCAGTACTTC
TRBD2	TRBJ2-1	NA	TRBV24-1	CATSAETRGTRYEQFF	TGTGCCACCAGTGCCGAGACACGAGGGACTAGGTATGAGCAGTTCTTC
TRBD1	TRBJ1-2	NA	TRBV7-9	CASSPGQGEGIGYTF	TGTGCCAGCAGCCCGGGACAGGGGGAAGGGATTGGCTACACCTTC
NA	TRBJ2-2	few	TRBV12-3/TRBV12-4	CAGKDSGTQTGELFF	TGTGCCGGAAAAGACAGCGGAACGCAAACCGGGGAGCTGTTTTTT
TRBD1	TRBJ2-1	NA	TRBV7-2	CASSMPGTGTPNEQFF	TGTGCCAGCAGCATGCCCGGGACAGGGACGCCCAATGAGCAGTTCTTC
TRBD1	TRBJ2-3	few	TRBV20-1	CSAPQTGGEDTQYF	TGCAGTGCCCCGCAGACAGGGGGAGAAGATACGCAGTATTTT
NA	TRBJ2-1	NA	TRBV12-3/TRBV12-4	CASSKGYGSRDEQFF	TGTGCCAGCAGTAAGGGGTATGGTTCGAGGGATGAGCAGTTCTTC
TRBD2	TRBJ2-7	few	TRBV6-5	CASSYRLAGVFEQYF	TGTGCCAGCAGTTACAGACTAGCGGGAGTGTTCGAGCAGTACTTC
NA	TRBJ2-7	many	TRBV4-2	CASSLRPGLNYEQYF	TGTGCCAGCAGCCTTCGTCCTGGTCTCAACTACGAGCAGTACTTC
NA	TRBJ2-7	NA	TRBV28	CASSLWDSEAYEQYF	TGTGCCAGCAGTTTATGGGACAGTGAGGCGTACGAGCAGTACTTC
TRBD1	TRBJ2-2	NA	TRBV2	CASRRQGDTGELFF	TGTGCCAGCCGACGACAGGGCGATACCGGGGAGCTGTTTTTT
NA	TRBJ1-3	many	TRBV7-2	CASSLVGADFSGNTIYF	TGTGCCAGCAGCTTAGTAGGTGCAGATTTCTCTGGAAACACCATATATTTT